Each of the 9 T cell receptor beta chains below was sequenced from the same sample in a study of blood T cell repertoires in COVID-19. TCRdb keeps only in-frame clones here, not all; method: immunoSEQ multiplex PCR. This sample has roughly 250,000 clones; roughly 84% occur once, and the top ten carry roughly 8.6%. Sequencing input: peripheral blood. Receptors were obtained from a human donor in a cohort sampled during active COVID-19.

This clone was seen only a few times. The CDR3 is CASSRLGGQGNGYTF. The CDR3 DNA follows: TGCGCCAGCAGCCGTTTGGGGGGACAGGGAAATGGCTACACCTTC. The V gene is TRBV5-1, the J gene TRBJ1-2; the match to TRBD1 covers 9 bases. Germline trimming cut 4 bases from V and 6 bases from J; bases unmatched to any gene: 10. The CDR3 contains 15 residues. Germline CDR1 is SGHRS and CDR2 is YFSETQ.

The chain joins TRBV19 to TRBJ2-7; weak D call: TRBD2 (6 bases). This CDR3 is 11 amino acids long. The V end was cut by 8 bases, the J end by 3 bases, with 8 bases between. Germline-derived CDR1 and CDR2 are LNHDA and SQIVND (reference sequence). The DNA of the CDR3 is TGTGCCAGTCGACTAGACTACGAGCAGTACTTC. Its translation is CASRLDYEQYF.

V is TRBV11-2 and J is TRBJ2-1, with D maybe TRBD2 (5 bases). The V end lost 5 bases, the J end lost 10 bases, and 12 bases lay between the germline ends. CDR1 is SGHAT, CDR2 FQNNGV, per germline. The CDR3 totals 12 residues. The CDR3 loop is CASSQLVVEQFF. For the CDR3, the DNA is TGTGCCAGCAGCCAACTAGTAGTCGAGCAGTTCTTC.

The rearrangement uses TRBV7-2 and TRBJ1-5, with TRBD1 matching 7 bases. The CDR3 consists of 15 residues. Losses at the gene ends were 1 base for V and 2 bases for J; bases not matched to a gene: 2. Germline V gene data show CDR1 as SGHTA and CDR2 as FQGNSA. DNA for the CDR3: TGTGCCAGCAGCTTAGAGGGGGCTCGCAATCAGCCCCAGCATTTT. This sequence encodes CASSLEGARNQPQHF.

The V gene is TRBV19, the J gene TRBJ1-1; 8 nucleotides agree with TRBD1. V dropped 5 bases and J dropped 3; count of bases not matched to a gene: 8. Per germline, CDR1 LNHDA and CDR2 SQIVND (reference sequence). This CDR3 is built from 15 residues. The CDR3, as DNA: TGTGCCAGTAGTGACCCAGGGGGCGCGGACACTGAAGCTTTCTTT. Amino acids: CASSDPGGADTEAFF.

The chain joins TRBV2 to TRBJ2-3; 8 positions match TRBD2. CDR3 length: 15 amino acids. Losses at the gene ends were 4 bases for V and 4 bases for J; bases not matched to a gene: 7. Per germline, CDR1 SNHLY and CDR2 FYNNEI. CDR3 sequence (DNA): TGTGCCAGCAGTGTGCTAGCGGGTAACGCAGATACGCAGTATTTT. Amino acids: CASSVLAGNADTQYF.

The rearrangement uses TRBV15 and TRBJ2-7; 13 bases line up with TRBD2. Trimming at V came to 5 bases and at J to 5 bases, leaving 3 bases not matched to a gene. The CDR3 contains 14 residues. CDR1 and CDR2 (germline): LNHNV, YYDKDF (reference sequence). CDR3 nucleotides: TGTGCCACCAGCGGGGGACTAGCGGGACACGAGCAGTACTTC. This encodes CATSGGLAGHEQYF.

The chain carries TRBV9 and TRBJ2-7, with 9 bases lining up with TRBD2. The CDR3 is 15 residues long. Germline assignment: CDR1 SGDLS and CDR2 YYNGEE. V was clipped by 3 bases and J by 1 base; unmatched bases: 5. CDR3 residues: CASSGGLAGSYEQYF. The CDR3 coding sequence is TGTGCCAGCAGCGGGGGGCTAGCGGGGTCCTACGAGCAGTACTTC.

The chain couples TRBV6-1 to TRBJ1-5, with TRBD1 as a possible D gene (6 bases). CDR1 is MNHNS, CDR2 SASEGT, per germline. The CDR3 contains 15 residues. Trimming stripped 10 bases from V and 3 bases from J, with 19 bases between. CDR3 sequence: CATGRDNRHNQPQHF. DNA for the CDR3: TGTGCCACCGGTCGGGACAATAGACACAATCAGCCCCAGCATTTT.